The 28 T cell receptor beta chains given below trace back to one sample, sequenced in a study of tumor and adjacent non-tumor tissue in lung cancer. No cell sorting was done before RNA was extracted from the tissue. This non-tumor lung sample came from over 3 cm beyond the tumor edge. Three rounds of nested PCR, following a modified ARM-PCR protocol, produced the TCRbeta library. TCRdb reprocessed the multiplex PCR reads with MiXCR, giving one entry per CDR3 protein. The sample lists 90,000 to 100,000 distinct CDR3 sequences; 80% were seen once. Sequencing was carried out using distant non-tumor lung tissue. These receptors came from a man in his sixties with small cell lung cancer.

As for this clonotype: The junction and the germline gene differ at one end; a read error may be behind it. The rearrangement joins TRBV11-2 to TRBJ2-3, with D perhaps TRBD2 (6 bases). Germline V gene lookup returns CDR1 SGHAT and CDR2 FQNNGV. The CDR3 runs to 15 residues. The CDR3 nucleotides are TGTGCCCGCAGCTCCGGAGGGATTGTGGGATATACGCAGTATTTT. This translates into CARSSGGIVGYTQYF.

As to this clonotype: Here the CDR3 omits its conserved ending phenylalanine or tryptophan, so a read error is the likely source. The V call is TRBV6-1, the J call TRBJ2-1, with TRBD1 as a possible D gene (5 bases). V lost 2 bases and J lost 6, with 20 bases in between. CDR3 length equals 17 residues. Germline assignment: CDR1 MNHNS and CDR2 SASEGT. CDR3: CASSETQGYSSGNEQFL. The CDR3 DNA sequence: TGTGCCAGCAGTGAAACCCAGGGATATTCCTCCGGCAATGAGCAGTTCTTA.

In regard to this clonotype: As the CDR3 is not closed by the conserved phenylalanine or tryptophan, this likely results from a read error. The limits of the CDR3 on the DNA are not certain, so only TCRdb's listed CDR3 is given. The J gene is TRBJ2-5, the V gene TRBV6-1; TRBD1, the D gene given by the table, was not confirmed from the DNA. Germline V gene data show CDR1 as MNHNS and CDR2 as SASEGT. The CDR3 is 16 amino acids long, termini counted. CDR3 amino acids: CASSVAHTGFQETHYS.

In the case of this clonotype: This may arise from a read error, as a much more abundant clone is one base away. The chain couples TRBV28 to TRBJ2-4; D is perhaps TRBD1 (6 bases). Germline V gene data show CDR1 as MDHEN and CDR2 as SYDVKM. The CDR3 has 16 amino acids. DNA for the CDR3: TGTACCAGCAGCAGAACAGGGACGCTAGCCAAAAACATTCAGTACTTC. It is translated as CTSSRTGTLAKNIQYF.

Comment on this clonotype: A much larger clone differs from this one at a single base, so this may be a read error. The chain recombines TRBV5-1 with TRBJ2-7; 8 bases are a match to TRBD1. CDR1 is SGHRS, CDR2 YFSETQ, per germline. The CDR3 totals 13 residues. The CDR3 DNA reads as TGCGCCAGCAGCAGAGACAGGGGCCACGATCAGTACTTC. It is translated as CASSRDRGHDQYF.

A remark on this clonotype: One end of the junction fails to match germline, which may point to a read error. The chain's CDR3 is CASRLLSGIDTQYF. CDR3 DNA: TGTGCCAGCAGGTTACTTAGCGGCATAGATACGCAATATTTT. This chain connects TRBV11-1 to TRBJ2-3; TRBD2 is a possible D gene (6 bases). This CDR3 comprises 14 residues. CDR1 SGHAT and CDR2 FQDESV come from the germline V gene (reference sequence).

CDR3 DNA sequence: TGTGCCAACAGCTTAAACCGGGACAGAGAGCAGTACGTC. This encodes CANSLNRDREQYV. The rearrangement joins TRBV5-4 to TRBJ2-7, with TRBD1 matching 7 bases. Germline lookup yields CDR1 SGHNT and CDR2 YYREEE (reference sequence). The CDR3 runs 13 residues.

Note on this clonotype: Given a much more abundant clone one base away, this may be a read error. The rearrangement uses TRBV5-1 and TRBJ1-4; perhaps TRBD1 as D (5 bases). Between the trimmed V and J ends, which lost 2 bases and 4 bases, there was a span of 18 bases. The germline CDR1 and CDR2 sequences are SGHRS and YFSETQ. The CDR3 consists of 17 residues. The CDR3, as DNA: TGCGCCAGCAGCTTACGACCTATCAGGGCGGGTAATGAAAAACTGTTTTTT. Its protein is CASSLRPIRAGNEKLFF.

Details on this clonotype: One end of the junction does not line up with germline, which may come from a read error. The V call is TRBV4-2, the J call TRBJ2-2; possibly TRBD2 for D (5 bases). The germline V gene has CDR1 LGHNA and CDR2 YNFKEQ. The CDR3 contains 15 residues. CDR3 DNA: TGTACCAGCAAACTAGAGGGATATGATGGCGGGGAGCTGTTTTTT. It translates to CTSKLEGYDGGELFF.

This clonotype has a single count. The gene calls are TRBV6-6 and TRBJ2-1; 8 nucleotides line up with TRBD2. Germline CDR1 MNHNY, CDR2 SVGAGI (reference sequence). The CDR3 length is 19 residues. The trim removed 7 bases at V and 12 bases at J, leaving 29 bases unmatched. In DNA, the CDR3 is TGTGCCAGCACCCCCGGGGCAGGGCGGGGCGGGAGGACCTACAATATGCAGTTCTTC. This translates into CASTPGAGRGGRTYNMQFF.

The chain uses TRBV11-2 and TRBJ2-2, with unresolved D. The CDR3 has 13 residues. Germline CDR1 is SGHAT and CDR2 is FQNNGV. CDR3 nucleotides: TGTACCTGCAACTTAGAGTCGGCCGGGGAGCTGTTTTTT. Protein sequence: CTCNLESAGELFF. Using reference TRBV11-2 and TRBJ2-2 for the parts outside the CDR3, the full variable domain is EAGVAQSPRYKIIEKRQSVAFWCNPISGHATLYWYQQILGQGPKLLIQFQNNGVVDDSQLPKDRFSAERLKGVDSTLKIQPAKLEDSAVYLCTCNLESAGELFFGEGSRLTVL.

Remarks on this clonotype: The conserved final phenylalanine or tryptophan is absent from the CDR3, which likely points to a read error. The limits of the CDR3 on the DNA are not certain, so only TCRdb's listed CDR3 is given. The chain combines TRBV6-1 with TRBJ1-5; TRBD1, the D gene given by the table, was not confirmed from the DNA. The CDR3 region is 12 residues in length, termini included. Germline loops: CDR1 MNHNS, CDR2 SASEGT. The CDR3 is CASNEQGAFYVL.

In the case of this clonotype: One junction end does not reproduce the germline sequence, and a read error may be involved. This chain links TRBV30 with TRBJ2-1, with D possibly being TRBD1 or TRBD2 (5 bases each). The CDR3 runs 11 residues. Germline V gene lookup returns CDR1 GTSNPN and CDR2 SVGIG (reference sequence). For the CDR3, the DNA is TGTGGCCGGGGCTCCTACAATGAGCAGTCCTTC. This sequence encodes CGRGSYNEQSF.

This clonotype was found a few times. V and J are TRBV6-5 and TRBJ2-2; TRBD1 might be the D (5 bases). The CDR3 contains 16 residues. V gave up 4 bases and J gave up 3 bases, with 15 bases separating them. CDR1 is MNHEY and CDR2 is SVGAGI in the germline V gene. CDR3 DNA sequence: TGTGCCAGCAGTTGCTCGGCAGGGCCTTACACCGGGGAGCTGTTTTTT. Its translation is CASSCSAGPYTGELFF.

To note about this clonotype: Mismatch with germline at one junction end may stem from a read error. The chain's CDR3 is CASSRDGGANQPQQF. The CDR3 DNA sequence: TGTGCCAGCAGCAGGGATGGCGGAGCCAATCAGCCCCAGCAATTT. The chain recombines TRBV11-1 with TRBJ1-5; D remains ambiguous. The CDR3 is 15 amino acids. Germline CDR1 and CDR2: SGHAT and FQDESV (reference sequence).

As to this clonotype: At one end the junction does not follow the germline gene, possibly because of a read error. The V and J genes are TRBV11-1 and TRBJ2-5; TRBD2 is a possible D gene (5 bases). Germline loops: CDR1 SGHAT, CDR2 FQDESV (reference sequence). The CDR3 is 14 amino acids. The chain's CDR3 is CTSSPRGATRTQYF. The CDR3, as DNA: TGTACCAGCAGCCCTCGGGGAGCTACGCGGACCCAGTACTTC.

About this clonotype: Just one base apart from a much larger clone, this may be a read error. CDR3 region: CASCTRGTGELFF. In DNA, the CDR3 is TGTGCCAGCTGTACCCGAGGAACCGGGGAGCTGTTTTTT. The chain is built from TRBV28 and TRBJ2-2; D call uncertain. CDR1 is MDHEN and CDR2 is SYDVKM in the germline V gene. The CDR3 is 13 amino acids. Trimming pared 8 bases from V and 5 bases from J, leaving 12 bases between.

The gene calls are TRBV11-2 and TRBJ2-2; maybe TRBD2 (5 bases). V lost 6 bases and J 4 bases, leaving 18 bases between the germline ends. From germline, CDR1 is SGHAT and CDR2 FQNNGV. The CDR3 has 16 amino acids. CDR3 sequence reads: CASRWPSRSGTGELFF. The CDR3 nucleotides are TGTGCCAGCAGGTGGCCTAGCAGGAGTGGCACCGGGGAGCTGTTTTTT.

The chain uses TRBV11-2 and TRBJ2-7; the D is unclear. CDR1 is SGHAT, CDR2 FQNNGV, per germline. The CDR3 spans 14 residues. In DNA form, the CDR3 reads TGTGCCAGTAGCTTGAATCATGGACCTTACGAGCAGTACGTC. As protein: CASSLNHGPYEQYV.

This clonotype was observed a single time. V and J are TRBV5-6 and TRBJ1-5; D gene ambiguous. CDR1 and CDR2 from the germline V gene are SGHDT and YYEEEE. V was pared by 6 bases and J by 6 bases, with 7 bases between. This CDR3 is built from 11 residues. CDR3 sequence reads: CASTICQPQHF. As DNA, the CDR3 is TGTGCCAGCACTATCTGTCAGCCCCAGCATTTT.

Concerning this clonotype itself: A much larger clone lies one base from this, so it may be a read error. The genes are TRBV24-1 and TRBJ2-7; 9 bases are a match to TRBD2. The germline V gene encodes CDR1 KGHDR and CDR2 SFDVKD. The CDR3 runs to 16 residues. The ends lost 3 bases at V and 5 bases at J; junction bases unmatched: 10. The CDR3 DNA sequence: TGTGCCACCAGTGATATGAGGACTAGCGTTCCCAACGAGCAGTACTTC. Translated: CATSDMRTSVPNEQYF.

The chain combines TRBV4-2 with TRBJ2-4; TRBD1 matches at 11 bases. The CDR3 covers 18 residues. Unmatched junction bases numbered 14, after V lost 10 bases and J lost 0 bases. Germline V gives CDR1 LGHNA, CDR2 YNFKEQ. The DNA for the CDR3 is TGTGCCATCAGTCCCCGTGGGACAGGGGGGCGAGCCAAAAACATTCAGTACTTC. Translation: CAISPRGTGGRAKNIQYF.

As for this clonotype: An end of the junction does not agree with germline; a read error may underlie this. This rearrangement joins TRBV11-3 to TRBJ2-3; D is perhaps TRBD1 or TRBD2 (7 bases each). The V gene's germline CDR1 is SGHNT and CDR2 YENEEA. The CDR3 consists of 15 residues. Here the CDR3 DNA reads TGTGCCAGTAGCCCCTCTTCCGGGGGGACAGATACGCTGTATTTT. This gives the protein CASSPSSGGTDTLYF.

The chain joins TRBV4-1 to TRBJ2-3; D is undetermined. Germline CDR1 is MGHRA and CDR2 is YSYEKL. The V end lost 3 bases, the J end lost 7 bases, and 11 bases lay between the germline ends. The CDR3 runs to 13 residues. The CDR3 DNA is TGCGCCAGCAGCCAGCAGGTTAGGAATACGCAGTATTTT. Translated: CASSQQVRNTQYF.

On this clonotype: Relative to the germline gene, one junction end is altered; a read error may explain this. This chain joins TRBV5-6 and TRBJ2-7; D gene ambiguous. The CDR3 spans 14 residues. CDR1 is SGHDT and CDR2 is YYEEEE in the germline V gene. Here the CDR3 reads CASSLVGRSYEQNF. In nucleotides, the CDR3 is TGTGCCAGTAGCTTGGTAGGGCGGAGCTACGAGCAGAACTTC.

At least ten counts were recorded for this clonotype. The rearrangement links TRBV7-8 to TRBJ2-3, with D unresolved. The V and J ends lost 0 bases and 4 bases respectively, with 8 bases between them. Looked up from germline, CDR1 is SGHVS and CDR2 is FQNEAQ. The CDR3 is made up of 14 amino acids. The CDR3 loop reads CASSLAPSADTQYF. The CDR3 coding sequence is TGTGCCAGCAGCTTAGCCCCCTCAGCAGATACGCAGTATTTT. The variable domain in full, completed from reference TRBV7-8 and TRBJ2-3, reads GAGVSQSPRYKVAKRGQDVALRCDPISGHVSLFWYQQALGQGPEFLTYFQNEAQLDKSGLPSDRFFAERPEGSVSTLKIQRTQQEDSAVYLCASSLAPSADTQYFGPGTRLTVL.

About this clonotype itself: An end of the junction differs from the germline gene, which may be a read error. The V gene is TRBV7-9, the J gene TRBJ2-3; no reliable D call. The CDR3 is made up of 12 amino acids. CDR1 is SEHNR, CDR2 FQNEAQ, per germline (reference sequence). The CDR3 region is CTSSPNTDTQYF. The CDR3 nucleotides read TGTACCAGCAGCCCCAACACAGATACGCAGTATTTT.

In the case of this clonotype: The CDR3 end shows no conserved phenylalanine or tryptophan, and so a read error is likely. The chain joins TRBV5-5 to TRBJ1-5; tentative D call: TRBD1 (6 bases). Germline V lookup: CDR1 SGHKS, CDR2 YYEKEE (reference sequence). The CDR3 is 15 amino acids. The CDR3 nucleotides are TGTGCCAGCTGCTTGTCCGGGACACGCAATCAGCCCCAGCATTAT. This sequence encodes CASCLSGTRNQPQHY.